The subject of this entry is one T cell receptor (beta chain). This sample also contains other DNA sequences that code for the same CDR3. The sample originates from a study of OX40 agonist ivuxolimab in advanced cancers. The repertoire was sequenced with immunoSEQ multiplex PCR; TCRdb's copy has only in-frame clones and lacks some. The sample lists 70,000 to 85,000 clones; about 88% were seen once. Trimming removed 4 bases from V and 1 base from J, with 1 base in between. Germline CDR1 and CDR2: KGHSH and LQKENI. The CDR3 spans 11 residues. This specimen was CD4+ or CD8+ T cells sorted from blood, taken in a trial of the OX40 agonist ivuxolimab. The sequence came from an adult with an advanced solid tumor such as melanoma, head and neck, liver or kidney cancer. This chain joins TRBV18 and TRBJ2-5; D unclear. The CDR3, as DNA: TGTGCCAGCTCACTCCAAGAGACCCAGTACTTC. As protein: CASSLQETQYF.